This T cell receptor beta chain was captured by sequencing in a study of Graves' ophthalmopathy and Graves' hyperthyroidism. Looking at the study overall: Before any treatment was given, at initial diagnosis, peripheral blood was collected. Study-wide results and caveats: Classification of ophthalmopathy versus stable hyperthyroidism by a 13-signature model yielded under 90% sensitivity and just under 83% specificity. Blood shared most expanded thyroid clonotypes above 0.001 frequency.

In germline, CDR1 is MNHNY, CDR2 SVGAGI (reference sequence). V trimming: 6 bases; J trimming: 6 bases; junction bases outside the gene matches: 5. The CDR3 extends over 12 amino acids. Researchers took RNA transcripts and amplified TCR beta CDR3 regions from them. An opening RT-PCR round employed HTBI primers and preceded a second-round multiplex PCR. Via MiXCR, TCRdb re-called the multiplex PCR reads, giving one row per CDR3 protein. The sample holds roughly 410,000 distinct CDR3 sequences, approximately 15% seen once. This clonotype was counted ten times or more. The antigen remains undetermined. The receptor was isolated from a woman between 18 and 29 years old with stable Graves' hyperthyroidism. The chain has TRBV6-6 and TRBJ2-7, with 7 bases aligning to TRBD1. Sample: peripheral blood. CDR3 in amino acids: CASSTTGVEQYF. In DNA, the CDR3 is TGTGCCAGCAGCACAACAGGGGTCGAGCAGTACTTC.